This record covers a single T cell receptor beta chain. Its cognate antigen is unknown. The data derive from a study of OX40 agonist ivuxolimab in advanced cancers. Study details: As their treatment, patients were administered ivuxolimab, an agonistic anti-OX40 (CD134) antibody. Three patients, one with hepatocellular carcinoma and two with cutaneous melanoma, achieved partial responses. Overall study findings and caveats: Doses of 0.1 to 3.0 mg/kg were accompanied by clonal expansion of CD4+ and CD8+ blood T cells by week 6.

Trimming took off 7 bases at V and 0 bases at J, with 10 bases between the two ends. The CDR3 has 14 residues. From germline, CDR1 is MDHEN and CDR2 SYDVKM. Libraries were prepared by immunoSEQ multiplex PCR; TCRdb keeps only in-frame clonotypes and omits some of them. Altogether about 32,000 clones are present, roughly 79% being singletons, with the ten largest covering around 19%. This chain links TRBV28 with TRBJ2-4, with D tentatively TRBD1 (5 bases). Sequencing used CD4+ or CD8+ T cells sorted from blood, obtained in a trial of the OX40 agonist ivuxolimab. The TCR sequence derives from an adult with an advanced solid tumor such as melanoma, head and neck, liver or kidney cancer. The CDR3 spells CASTLDRAKNIQYF. In nucleotides, the CDR3 is TGTGCCAGCACTCTAGACAGAGCCAAAAACATTCAGTACTTC. The variable domain in full, with the rest retrieved from reference TRBV28 and TRBJ2-4, is DVKVTQSSRYLVKRTGEKVFLECVQDMDHENMFWYRQDPGLGLRLIYFSYDVKMKEKGDIPEGYSVSREKKERFSLILESASTNQTSMYLCASTLDRAKNIQYFGAGTRLSVL.